In its sample, the clone carrying this TCR beta chain was seen a few times. Antigen specificity is unknown. V was trimmed by 2 bases and J by 12 bases, leaving 14 bases between them. This CDR3 is 13 amino acids long. CDR1 is MNHEY, CDR2 SMNVEV, per germline (reference sequence). This sample was included in a study of identical twins. Study-wide results and limits: Cross-sectional statistics, not tracking of the same donors, supported the conclusions.

A single record per CDR3 protein comes from TCRdb applying MiXCR to the 5' RACE reads. The sample yields about 550,000 distinct CDR3 sequences, under 25% seen once. These data were likewise used in another study, on yellow fever vaccine responses in identical twins.

The TCR comes from a woman aged 18-29 years in good health. Sequenced sample: CD4+ T cells sorted from blood. This chain joins TRBV27 and TRBJ2-1; possibly TRBD2 for D (7 bases). The CDR3 is CASSLRGGTVQFF. CDR3 DNA: TGTGCCAGCAGTTTAAGGGGGGGCACAGTGCAGTTCTTC.